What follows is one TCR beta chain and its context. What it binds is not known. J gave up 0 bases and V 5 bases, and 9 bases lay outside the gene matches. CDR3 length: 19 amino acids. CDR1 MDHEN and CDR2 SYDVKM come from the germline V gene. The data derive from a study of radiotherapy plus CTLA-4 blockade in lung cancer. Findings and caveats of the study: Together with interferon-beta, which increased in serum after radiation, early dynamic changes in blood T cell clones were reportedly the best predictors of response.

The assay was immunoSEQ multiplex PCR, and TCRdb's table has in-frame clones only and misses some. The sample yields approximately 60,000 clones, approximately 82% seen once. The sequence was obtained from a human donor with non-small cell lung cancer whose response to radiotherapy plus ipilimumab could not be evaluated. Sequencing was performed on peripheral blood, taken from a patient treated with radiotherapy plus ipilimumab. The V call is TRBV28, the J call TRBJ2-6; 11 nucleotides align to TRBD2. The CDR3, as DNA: TGTGCCAGCAGTCCACCGGGACTAGCGGCTCGCTCTGGGGCCAACGTCCTGACTTTC. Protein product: CASSPPGLAARSGANVLTF.